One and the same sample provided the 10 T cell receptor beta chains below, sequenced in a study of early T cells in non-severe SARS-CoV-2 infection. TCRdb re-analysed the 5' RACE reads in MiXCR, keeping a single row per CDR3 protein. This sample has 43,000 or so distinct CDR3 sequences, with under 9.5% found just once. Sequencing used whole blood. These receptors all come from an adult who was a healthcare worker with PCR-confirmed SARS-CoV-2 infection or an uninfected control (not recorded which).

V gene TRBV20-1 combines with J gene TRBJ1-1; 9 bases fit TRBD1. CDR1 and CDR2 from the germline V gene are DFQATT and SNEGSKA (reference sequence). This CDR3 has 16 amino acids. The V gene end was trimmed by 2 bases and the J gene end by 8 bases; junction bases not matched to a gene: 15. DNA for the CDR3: TGCAGTGCTAGATCATCAACAGGGGGCAATTCCGCCGAAGCTTTCTTT. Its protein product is CSARSSTGGNSAEAFF.

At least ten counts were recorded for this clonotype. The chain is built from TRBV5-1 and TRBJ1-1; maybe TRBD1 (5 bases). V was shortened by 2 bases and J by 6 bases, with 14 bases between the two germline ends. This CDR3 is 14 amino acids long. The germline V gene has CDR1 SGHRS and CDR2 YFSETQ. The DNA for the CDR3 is TGCGCCAGCAGCTTACGGGGCGCTCTTGCTGAAGCTTTCTTT. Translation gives CASSLRGALAEAFF.

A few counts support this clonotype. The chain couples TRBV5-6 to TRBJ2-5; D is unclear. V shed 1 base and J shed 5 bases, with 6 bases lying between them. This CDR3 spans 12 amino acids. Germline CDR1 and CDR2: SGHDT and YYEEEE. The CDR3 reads CASSLTAETQYF. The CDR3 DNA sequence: TGTGCCAGCAGCTTGACGGCGGAGACCCAGTACTTC.

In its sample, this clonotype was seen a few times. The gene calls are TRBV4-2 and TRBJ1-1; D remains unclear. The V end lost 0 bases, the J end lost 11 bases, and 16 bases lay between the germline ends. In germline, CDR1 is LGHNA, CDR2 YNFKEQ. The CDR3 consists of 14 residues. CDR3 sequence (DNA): TGTGCCAGCAGCCAAGATCTGGGCCTGGATGAGGCTTTCTTT. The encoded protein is CASSQDLGLDEAFF.

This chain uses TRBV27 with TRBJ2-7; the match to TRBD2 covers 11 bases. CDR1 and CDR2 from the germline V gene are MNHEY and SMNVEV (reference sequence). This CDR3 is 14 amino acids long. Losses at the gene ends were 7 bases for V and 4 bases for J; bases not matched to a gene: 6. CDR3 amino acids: CASIGTSGGYEQYF. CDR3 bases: TGTGCCAGCATCGGGACTAGCGGAGGGTACGAGCAGTACTTC.

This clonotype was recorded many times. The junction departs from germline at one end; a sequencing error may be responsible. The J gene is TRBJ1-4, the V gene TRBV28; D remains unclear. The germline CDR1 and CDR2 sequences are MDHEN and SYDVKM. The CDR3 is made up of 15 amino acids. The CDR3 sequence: CASSLYMGGREKLFF. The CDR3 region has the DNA TGTGCCAGCAGCTTATACATGGGAGGTCGGGAAAAACTGTTTTTT.

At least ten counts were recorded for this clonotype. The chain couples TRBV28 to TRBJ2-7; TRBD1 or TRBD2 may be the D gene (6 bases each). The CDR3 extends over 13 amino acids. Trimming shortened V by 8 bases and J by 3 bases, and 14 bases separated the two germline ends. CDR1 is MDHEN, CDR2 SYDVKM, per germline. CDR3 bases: TGTGCCAGCCGAGAAGGGGGGTTCTACGAGCAGTACTTC. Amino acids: CASREGGFYEQYF.

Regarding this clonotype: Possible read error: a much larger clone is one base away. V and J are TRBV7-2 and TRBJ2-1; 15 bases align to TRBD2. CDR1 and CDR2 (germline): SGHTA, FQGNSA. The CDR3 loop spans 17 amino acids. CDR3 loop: CAISSRTSGGVYNEQFF. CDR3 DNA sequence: TGTGCCATCAGCTCAAGGACTAGCGGGGGGGTATACAATGAGCAGTTCTTC.

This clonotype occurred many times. DNA of the CDR3: TGTGCCACCGGGACTAATGGGGCGGGGGTCGACTACAATGAGCAGTTCTTC. It translates to CATGTNGAGVDYNEQFF. The chain joins TRBV24-1 to TRBJ2-1; 7 nucleotides align to TRBD2. The ends lost 9 bases at V and 3 bases at J; junction bases unmatched: 16. CDR1 and CDR2 (germline): KGHDR, SFDVKD. The CDR3 consists of 17 residues.

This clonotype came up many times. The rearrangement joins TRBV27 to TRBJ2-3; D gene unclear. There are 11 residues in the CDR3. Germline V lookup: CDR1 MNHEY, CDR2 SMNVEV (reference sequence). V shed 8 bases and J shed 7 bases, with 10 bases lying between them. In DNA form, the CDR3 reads TGTGCCAGCGGACGCGGTCATACGCAGTATTTT. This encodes CASGRGHTQYF.